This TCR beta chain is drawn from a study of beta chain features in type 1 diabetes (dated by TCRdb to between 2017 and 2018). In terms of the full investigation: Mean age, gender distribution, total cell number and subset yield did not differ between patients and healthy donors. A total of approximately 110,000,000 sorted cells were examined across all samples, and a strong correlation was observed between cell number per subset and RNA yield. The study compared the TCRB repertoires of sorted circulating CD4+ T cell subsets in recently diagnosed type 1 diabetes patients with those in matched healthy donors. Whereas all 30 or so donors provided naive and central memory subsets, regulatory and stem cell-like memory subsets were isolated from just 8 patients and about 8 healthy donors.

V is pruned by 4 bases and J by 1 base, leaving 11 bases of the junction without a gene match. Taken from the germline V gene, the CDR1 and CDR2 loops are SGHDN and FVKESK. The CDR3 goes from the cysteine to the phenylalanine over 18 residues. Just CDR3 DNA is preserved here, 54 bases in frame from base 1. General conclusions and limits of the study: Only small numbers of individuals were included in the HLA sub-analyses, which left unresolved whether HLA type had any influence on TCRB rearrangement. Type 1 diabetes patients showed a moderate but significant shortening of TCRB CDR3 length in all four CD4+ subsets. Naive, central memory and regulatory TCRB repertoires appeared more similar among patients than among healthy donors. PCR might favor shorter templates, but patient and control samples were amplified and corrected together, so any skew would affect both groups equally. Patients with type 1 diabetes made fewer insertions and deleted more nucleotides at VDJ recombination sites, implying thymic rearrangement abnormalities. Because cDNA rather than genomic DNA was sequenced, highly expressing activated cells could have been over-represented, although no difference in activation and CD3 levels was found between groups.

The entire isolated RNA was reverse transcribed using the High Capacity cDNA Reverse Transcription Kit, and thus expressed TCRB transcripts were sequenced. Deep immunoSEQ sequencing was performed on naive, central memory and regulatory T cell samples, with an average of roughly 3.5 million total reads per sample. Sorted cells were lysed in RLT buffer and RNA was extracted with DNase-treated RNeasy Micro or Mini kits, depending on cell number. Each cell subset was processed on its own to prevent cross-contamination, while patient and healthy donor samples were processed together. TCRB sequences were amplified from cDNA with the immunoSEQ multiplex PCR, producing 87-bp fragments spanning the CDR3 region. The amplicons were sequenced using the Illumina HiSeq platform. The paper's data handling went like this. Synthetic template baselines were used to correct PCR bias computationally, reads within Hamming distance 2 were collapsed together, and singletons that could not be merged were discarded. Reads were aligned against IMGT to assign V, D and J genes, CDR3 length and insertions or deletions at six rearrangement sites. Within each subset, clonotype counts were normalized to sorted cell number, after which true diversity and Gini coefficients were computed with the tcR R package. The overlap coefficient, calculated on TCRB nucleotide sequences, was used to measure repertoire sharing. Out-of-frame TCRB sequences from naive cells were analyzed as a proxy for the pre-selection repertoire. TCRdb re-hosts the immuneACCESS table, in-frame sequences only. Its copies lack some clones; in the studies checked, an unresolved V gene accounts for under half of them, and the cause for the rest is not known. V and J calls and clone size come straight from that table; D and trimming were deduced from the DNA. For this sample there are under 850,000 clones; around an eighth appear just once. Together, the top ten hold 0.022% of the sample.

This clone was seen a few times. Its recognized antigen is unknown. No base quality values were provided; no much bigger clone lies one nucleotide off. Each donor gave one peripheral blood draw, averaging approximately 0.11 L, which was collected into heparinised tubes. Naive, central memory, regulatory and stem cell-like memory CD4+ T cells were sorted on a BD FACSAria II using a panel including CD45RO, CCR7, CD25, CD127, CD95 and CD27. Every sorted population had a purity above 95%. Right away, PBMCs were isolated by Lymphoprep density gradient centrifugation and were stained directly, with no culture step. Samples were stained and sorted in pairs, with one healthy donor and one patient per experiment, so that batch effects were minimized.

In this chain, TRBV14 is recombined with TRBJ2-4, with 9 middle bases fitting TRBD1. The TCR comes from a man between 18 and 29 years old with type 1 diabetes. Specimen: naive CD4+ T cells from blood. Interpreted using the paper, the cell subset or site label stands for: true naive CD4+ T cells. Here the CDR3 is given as CASSPGQGRRSAKNIQYF. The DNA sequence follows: TGTGCCAGCAGCCCGGGACAGGGACGTCGGTCGGCCAAAAACATTCAGTACTTC.